The 13 T cell receptor beta chains below were found in one sample sequenced in a study of shared clonotypes between healthy human individuals. Sequencing used immunoSEQ multiplex PCR; TCRdb keeps in-frame clones, though not all of them. The data hold some 2,500,000 clones, with 93% observed a single time. Sequencing input: naive CD4+ T cells from PBMCs. Subset meaning: CD45RA+ positively selected. These receptors were taken from a man aged 18-30 years in good health. Some clones in this sample may be carry-over from other donors' samples.

This clone occurred once. Other nucleotide sequences in the sample specify the same CDR3. J is TRBJ2-7 and V is TRBV7-9; D may match TRBD1 or TRBD2 (5 bases each). The V end lost 3 bases, the J end lost 4 bases, and 7 bases lay between the germline ends. The germline V gene encodes CDR1 SEHNR and CDR2 FQNEAQ (reference sequence). This CDR3 contains 12 residues. CDR3 sequence (DNA): TGTGCCAGCAGCTTCGGGGCATACGAGCAGTACTTC. Its protein is CASSFGAYEQYF.

This chain uses TRBV7-3 with TRBJ1-2; a possible D gene is TRBD1 (5 bases). Per the germline V gene, CDR1 is SGHTA and CDR2 is FQGTGA. This CDR3 spans 13 amino acids. V lost 5 bases, J lost 1 base, and 8 bases lay in between. DNA for the CDR3: TGTGCCAGCAGCCCGCAGGGTAACTATGGCTACACCTTC. This gives the protein CASSPQGNYGYTF.

This CDR3 reads CASRPAGHVYNEQFF. The CDR3 nucleotides are TGCGCCAGCAGGCCTGCGGGACATGTTTACAATGAGCAGTTCTTC. The J gene is TRBJ2-1, the V gene TRBV5-1; D assignment may be TRBD1 or TRBD2 (6 bases each). Trimming shortened V by 5 bases and J by 4 bases, and 16 bases separated the two germline ends. The CDR3 is 15 residues long. Per germline, CDR1 SGHRS and CDR2 YFSETQ.

The gene calls are TRBV5-1 and TRBJ2-1; TRBD2 matches 11 bases. Looked up from germline, CDR1 is SGHRS and CDR2 is YFSETQ. The V segment lost 2 bases and the J segment 15 bases; nucleotides outside the gene matches: 16. The CDR3 is 16 amino acids. CDR3 in DNA: TGCGCCAGCAGCTTCGGCCTAGCGGGAGGCGCCGATGGGGGGTTCTTC. This gives the protein CASSFGLAGGADGGFF.

This clone was detected once. The chain couples TRBV7-2 to TRBJ2-7; 7 bases align to TRBD1. Germline assignment: CDR1 SGHTA and CDR2 FQGNSA. The ends lost 5 bases at V and 10 bases at J; junction bases unmatched: 8. The CDR3 has 12 residues. DNA for the CDR3: TGTGCCAGCAGCGCACCCGGGACAGTTCAGTACTTC. It yields the protein CASSAPGTVQYF.

The chain carries TRBV28 and TRBJ2-7, with 9 bases that match TRBD1. Germline assignment: CDR1 MDHEN and CDR2 SYDVKM. The CDR3 consists of 15 residues. The trim removed 6 bases at V and 2 bases at J, leaving 8 bases unmatched. The CDR3 coding sequence is TGTGCCAGCAGGGACTCCGGGACAGGGACCTACGAGCAGTACTTC. As protein: CASRDSGTGTYEQYF.

The chain has TRBV2 and TRBJ2-3, with D unclear. The germline V gene encodes CDR1 SNHLY and CDR2 FYNNEI. Trimming took 4 bases from V and 4 from J, leaving 9 bases between them. CDR3 length equals 13 residues. The CDR3 loop reads CASSVLVSDTQYF. The DNA of the CDR3 is TGTGCCAGCAGTGTCCTGGTTTCAGATACGCAGTATTTT.

In the case of this clone: Within the sample, other DNA sequences also encode this same CDR3. Here the CDR3 reads CASRLAGEDTQYF. CDR3 in DNA: TGTGCCAGCAGGCTAGCGGGAGAGGATACGCAGTATTTT. This rearrangement joins TRBV27 to TRBJ2-3, with 10 positions matching TRBD2. The V segment lost 6 bases and the J segment 6 bases; nucleotides outside the gene matches: 3. Germline-derived CDR1 and CDR2 are MNHEY and SMNVEV (reference sequence). This CDR3 spans 13 amino acids.

The genes are TRBV15 and TRBJ2-7; the D gene is possibly TRBD1 (5 bases). V dropped 0 bases and J dropped 3 bases, with 12 bases sitting between them. Germline V CDR1 and CDR2: LNHNV, YYDKDF (reference sequence). The CDR3 sequence is 15 residues long. CDR3 sequence reads: CATSREQQVHYEQYF. In DNA form, the CDR3 reads TGTGCCACCAGCAGAGAACAACAGGTACACTACGAGCAGTACTTC.

This chain connects TRBV4-1 to TRBJ1-1; a possible D gene is TRBD1 (5 bases). The V end was cut by 0 bases, the J end by 4 bases, with 12 bases between. Germline CDR1 reads MGHRA; CDR2 reads YSYEKL. CDR3 length: 15 amino acids. The CDR3 DNA reads TGCGCCAGCAGCCAAGACCCTTGGGGGGGCACTGAAGCTTTCTTT. Protein: CASSQDPWGGTEAFF.

In its sample, this clone was seen once. The chain combines TRBV20-1 with TRBJ2-1; 7 bases align to TRBD1. The CDR3 length is 11 residues. With V trimmed by 4 bases and J by 8 bases, 2 bases remained unmatched. Germline V gene lookup returns CDR1 DFQATT and CDR2 SNEGSKA (reference sequence). CDR3 coding DNA: TGCAGTGCTAAAGACAGGGATGAGCAGTTCTTC. As protein: CSAKDRDEQFF.

The rearrangement uses TRBV15 and TRBJ1-4; TRBD1 matches at 7 bases. Germline lookup yields CDR1 LNHNV and CDR2 YYDKDF (reference sequence). Trimming removed 5 bases from V and 7 bases from J; junction bases left unmatched: 10. This CDR3 has 15 amino acids. The CDR3 nucleotides read TGTGCCACCAGCCCAGGGGGGAGGGAATTTGAAAAACTGTTTTTT. Protein product: CATSPGGREFEKLFF. The variable domain in full, with the rest retrieved from reference TRBV15 and TRBJ1-4, is DAMVIQNPRYQVTQFGKPVTLSCSQTLNHNVMYWYQQKSSQAPKLLFHYYDKDFNNEADTPDNFQSRRPNTSFCFLDIRSPGLGDTAMYLCATSPGGREFEKLFFGSGTQLSVL.

This chain joins TRBV19 and TRBJ2-1; 9 bases are a match to TRBD1. The CDR3 totals 15 residues. V shed 5 bases and J 3 bases; nucleotides not matched to a gene: 5. Germline V lookup: CDR1 LNHDA, CDR2 SQIVND (reference sequence). The DNA for the CDR3 is TGTGCCAGTAGTCTACAGGGGGCTGTCTACAATGAGCAGTTCTTC. It specifies CASSLQGAVYNEQFF.